This T cell receptor beta chain appears in the sequencing data of a study of cytomegalovirus exposure and HLA in healthy donors. For the study at large: From donors who were HLA-typed, an early data release held about 85 million unique TCRs.

V lost 0 bases, J lost 0 bases, and 12 bases lay in between. Looked up from germline, CDR1 is LGHNA and CDR2 is YNFKEQ. The CDR3 is made up of 17 amino acids. PCR employed 60 Vbeta and 13 Jbeta primers. The method was immunoSEQ multiplex PCR; TCRdb's version includes in-frame clones alone and lacks a portion of them. The table lists 150,000 to 200,000 clones, over 75% of them singletons. The TCR originated in a human donor in good health. V is TRBV4-2 and J is TRBJ1-3, with D hard to call. The material sequenced was PBMCs. This CDR3 reads CASSQDPRPSSGNTIYF. The DNA of the CDR3 is TGTGCCAGCAGCCAAGATCCCAGGCCCAGCTCTGGAAACACCATATATTTT.